The clone carrying this TCR beta chain was seen ten or more times. This sample is drawn from a study of neurological immune-mediated disorders. Germline V gene lookup returns CDR1 SGHRS and CDR2 YFSETQ. Trimming removed 5 bases at V and 0 bases at J, with 6 bases between. The length of the CDR3 is 14 residues. TCRdb independently ran MiXCR on the 5' RACE reads; one entry per CDR3 protein. The sample includes tens of thousands of distinct CDR3 sequences, about 6.9% of them seen just once. The sample consisted of CD4+ T cells from blood. The sequence derives from a woman aged 40-49 years in good health. The J gene is TRBJ2-6, the V gene TRBV5-1; tentatively, D is TRBD2 (5 bases). The CDR3 sequence is CASREGSGANVLTF. DNA for the CDR3: TGCGCCAGCAGAGAGGGCTCTGGGGCCAACGTCCTGACTTTC.